The 17 T cell receptor beta chains reported below all come from one sample, sequenced in a study of CD8+ T cells in alopecia areata. Isolated RNA was reverse transcribed into cDNA used as the sequencing template. Using immunoSEQ multiplex PCR, the repertoire was profiled, and TCRdb retains in-frame clones only, with some absent. The repertoire holds roughly 100,000 clones, with 65% to 90% as singletons. The sample's treatment: oral pan-JAK inhibitor, 5-10 mg twice daily. Sample: CD8+ T cells sorted from blood, taken at approximately week 30, from a patient treated with tofacitinib. The receptors shown here come from a human donor with alopecia areata.

The chain has TRBV7-3 and TRBJ2-7, with 7 bases matching TRBD1. Germline V lookup: CDR1 SGHTA, CDR2 FQGTGA. The V segment lost 2 bases and the J segment 0 bases; nucleotides outside the gene matches: 13. The CDR3 totals 18 residues. The CDR3 bases are TGTGCCAGCAGCTTAGGCCCGTGGCAGGGGGATCCCTCCTACGAGCAGTACTTC. This gives the protein CASSLGPWQGDPSYEQYF. Looking up the rest from reference TRBV7-3 and TRBJ2-7 gives the full variable domain: GAGVSQTPSNKVTEKGKYVELRCDPISGHTALYWYRQSLGQGPEFLIYFQGTGAADDSGLPNDRFFAVRPEGSVSTLKIQRTERGDSAVYLCASSLGPWQGDPSYEQYFGPGTRLTVT.

The rearrangement uses TRBV9 and TRBJ2-1; TRBD2 matches at 9 bases. The CDR3 length is 16 residues. Trimming took 0 bases from V and 3 from J; bases not matched to a gene: 4. The germline V gene encodes CDR1 SGDLS and CDR2 YYNGEE. The CDR3: CASSVGASGIYNEQFF. CDR3 coding DNA: TGTGCCAGCAGCGTAGGTGCTAGCGGGATCTACAATGAGCAGTTCTTC.

The chain has TRBV4-1 and TRBJ1-4; possibly TRBD1 for D (6 bases). CDR1 and CDR2 (germline): MGHRA, YSYEKL. CDR3 size: 15 residues. V lost 4 bases to trimming and J lost 5 bases, with 14 bases between them. CDR3 coding DNA: TGCGCCAGCAGCCTCGAGGGGGTCCCAAATGAAAAACTGTTTTTT. Translating gives CASSLEGVPNEKLFF.

This chain links TRBV5-1 with TRBJ2-1; a possible D gene is TRBD2 (6 bases). The CDR3 spans 16 residues. The V and J ends lost 4 bases and 5 bases respectively, with 19 bases between them. CDR1 and CDR2 from the germline V gene are SGHRS and YFSETQ. This CDR3 is CASSIPTGTQDNEQFF. The CDR3 DNA follows: TGCGCCAGCAGCATACCTACCGGGACTCAGGACAATGAGCAGTTCTTC.

The rearrangement links TRBV29-1 to TRBJ2-7, with 8 positions matching TRBD1. Losses at the gene ends were 6 bases for V and 4 bases for J; bases not matched to a gene: 11. Germline CDR1 and CDR2: SQVTM and ANQGSEA. This CDR3 contains 14 residues. The CDR3 spells CSVPKTGADYEQYF. The CDR3 DNA is TGCAGCGTCCCTAAGACAGGGGCCGATTACGAGCAGTACTTC.

This clone was picked up a small number of times. The chain links TRBV7-9 to TRBJ2-7, with a tentative D call TRBD1 (6 bases). Germline lookup yields CDR1 SEHNR and CDR2 FQNEAQ (reference sequence). The ends were cut back, 5 bases at V and 4 bases at J, with 12 bases in the middle. CDR3 length: 13 residues. This CDR3 is CASSPGQLYEQYF. For the CDR3, the DNA is TGTGCCAGCAGCCCCGGACAGTTATACGAGCAGTACTTC.

This clone was found a few times. This chain links TRBV6-5 with TRBJ2-2, with TRBD2 matching 7 bases. This CDR3 has 15 amino acids. V shed 6 bases and J 4 bases; nucleotides not matched to a gene: 8. Germline values: CDR1 MNHEY, CDR2 SVGAGI. CDR3 region: CASSGTGGGTGELFF. CDR3 DNA sequence: TGTGCCAGCAGCGGGACTGGCGGGGGCACCGGGGAGCTGTTTTTT.

The rearrangement links TRBV7-7 to TRBJ2-2, with 7 bases lining up with TRBD1. Trimming at V came to 5 bases and at J to 3 bases, leaving 3 bases not matched to a gene. This CDR3 region has 14 residues. Germline CDR1 reads SSHAT; CDR2 reads FNYEAQ (reference sequence). CDR3 residues: CASSPTGDTGELFF. The CDR3 region has the DNA TGTGCCAGCAGCCCAACAGGGGACACCGGGGAGCTGTTTTTT.

The genes are TRBV4-2 and TRBJ2-1; D uncertain. The germline gives CDR1 LGHNA, CDR2 YNFKEQ. This CDR3 is 12 amino acids long. Trimming removed 3 bases from V and 9 bases from J, with 9 bases in between. The CDR3 nucleotides are TGTGCCAGCAGCCAGGATACCCTTGAGCAGTTCTTC. Its protein is CASSQDTLEQFF.

This clone has more than one count but fewer than ten. This sequence joins TRBV30 and TRBJ1-1; tentative D call: TRBD1 (5 bases). Per germline, CDR1 GTSNPN and CDR2 SVGIG (reference sequence). The CDR3 is made up of 16 amino acids. The ends were cut back, 1 base at V and 5 bases at J, with 20 bases in the middle. This chain's CDR3 is CAWSEIGVNVGTEAFF. The DNA for the CDR3 is TGTGCCTGGAGTGAAATAGGGGTGAATGTCGGTACTGAAGCTTTCTTT.

The V and J genes are TRBV7-9 and TRBJ1-2, with D possibly matching TRBD1 (5 bases). Germline V gene lookup returns CDR1 SEHNR and CDR2 FQNEAQ (reference sequence). The CDR3 has 14 residues. V gave up 6 bases and J gave up 1 base, with 12 bases separating them. This chain's CDR3 is CASSDSPDNYGYTF. The CDR3 nucleotides are TGTGCCAGCAGTGACAGTCCCGATAACTATGGCTACACCTTC.

This sequence joins TRBV2 and TRBJ2-3; 12 nucleotides agree with TRBD2. The CDR3 loop spans 16 amino acids. V was pared by 10 bases and J by 7 bases, with 15 bases of the junction left unmatched. From germline, CDR1 is SNHLY and CDR2 FYNNEI. This CDR3 reads CATIPSSGGAVNTQYF. DNA for the CDR3: TGTGCCACCATTCCATCTAGCGGGGGGGCCGTAAATACGCAGTATTTT.

About this clone itself: The sample carries other DNA sequences with the same CDR3. The rearrangement links TRBV29-1 to TRBJ1-4; no firm D call. V lost 0 bases, J lost 6 bases, and 11 bases lay in between. Germline-derived CDR1 and CDR2 are SQVTM and ANQGSEA. This CDR3 is built from 14 residues. The CDR3 nucleotides are TGCAGCGTTGAAGAGGGTTCCACTGATGAAAAACTGTTTTTT. It is translated as CSVEEGSTDEKLFF.

The chain uses TRBV9 and TRBJ2-7; D is undetermined. The V gene's germline CDR1 is SGDLS and CDR2 YYNGEE. The CDR3 totals 13 residues. The V gene lost 0 bases and the J gene lost 7 bases, with 11 bases spanning the gap. CDR3 DNA sequence: TGTGCCAGCAGCGTAGGCACAAGTCCTGAGCAGTACTTC. Its translation: CASSVGTSPEQYF.

This rearrangement joins TRBV6-4 to TRBJ2-3; tentatively, D is TRBD1 or TRBD2 (5 bases each). CDR3 length: 13 amino acids. V was cut by 1 base and J by 6 bases, with 8 bases left in between. Germline CDR1 MRHNA, CDR2 SNTAGT. CDR3 coding DNA: TGTGCCAGCAGTGACTATGGGGGTGATACGCAGTATTTT. Protein sequence: CASSDYGGDTQYF.

The chain employs TRBV18 and TRBJ1-1; D gene unclear. This CDR3 has 16 residues. With 3 bases removed from V and 2 bases from J, the gap between germline ends came to 16 bases. Per germline, CDR1 KGHSH and CDR2 LQKENI. The CDR3 DNA sequence: TGTGCCAGCTCACCCAGCCGCCAGATCTACAACACTGAAGCTTTCTTT. Its protein product is CASSPSRQIYNTEAFF.

The J gene is TRBJ2-1, the V gene TRBV29-1; possibly TRBD1 for D (6 bases). The CDR3 has 15 amino acids. From germline, CDR1 is SQVTM and CDR2 ANQGSEA. Trimming stripped 1 base from V and 6 bases from J, with 16 bases between. This CDR3 is CSVEALQGRGNEQFF. CDR3 nucleotides: TGCAGCGTTGAAGCTTTACAGGGTCGGGGCAATGAGCAGTTCTTC.